The 31 T cell receptor beta chains reported below all come from one sample, sequenced in a study of type 1 regulatory T cells. TCRdb processed the reads anew with MiXCR; each CDR3 protein has one entry. The data contain 75,000 to 100,000 distinct CDR3 sequences, around a third of them seen just once; the ten biggest clones take up approximately 2.2%. Source material: CD4+ T cells, either the whole sample or a sorted fraction (not recorded which). Every receptor here comes from a human donor in good health.

This chain uses TRBV29-1 with TRBJ2-3; a weak D match, TRBD1 (5 bases). V was trimmed by 3 bases and J by 2 bases, leaving 21 bases between them. CDR3 length: 17 residues. The germline CDR1 and CDR2 sequences are SQVTM and ANQGSEA. This chain's CDR3 is CSVDAREGVRPTDTQYF. CDR3 in DNA: TGCAGCGTTGACGCCAGGGAAGGGGTTCGGCCCACAGATACGCAGTATTTT.

The chain couples TRBV7-2 to TRBJ2-3, with 7 bases that match TRBD1. The CDR3 runs to 15 residues. Trimming cost V 5 bases and J 4 bases; bases outside gene matches: 9. Germline CDR1 reads SGHTA; CDR2 reads FQGNSA. CDR3 region: CASSLVTGLADTQYF. The CDR3 coding sequence is TGTGCCAGCAGCCTAGTGACAGGGCTTGCAGATACGCAGTATTTT.

This clonotype was seen only a few times. The rearrangement joins TRBV2 to TRBJ1-5; unclear D gene. The CDR3 has 13 amino acids. Looked up from germline, CDR1 is SNHLY and CDR2 is FYNNEI. The CDR3, as DNA: TGTGCAGTAAAGGGTTCGGGCAATCAGCCCCAGCATTTT. It codes for CAVKGSGNQPQHF. Full variable domain (missing parts from reference TRBV2 and TRBJ1-5): EPEVTQTPSHQVTQMGQEVILRCVPISNHLYFYWYRQILGQKVEFLVSFYNNEISEKSEIFDDQFSVERPDGSNFTLKIRSTKLEDSAMYFCAVKGSGNQPQHFGDGTRLSIL.

This clonotype has a handful of counts. The V and J genes are TRBV7-2 and TRBJ2-3; tentative D call: TRBD2 (5 bases). This CDR3 has 15 residues. Germline V gene lookup returns CDR1 SGHTA and CDR2 FQGNSA. Trimming removed 5 bases at V and 6 bases at J, with 18 bases between. As DNA, the CDR3 is TGTGCCAGCAGCCCCAGCGGAACCAACTCGGATACGCAGTATTTT. Its protein is CASSPSGTNSDTQYF.

The chain carries TRBV5-1 and TRBJ2-7, with a weak D call TRBD1 (6 bases). V lost 8 bases, J lost 1 base, and 13 bases lay in between. The CDR3 spans 13 residues. The germline gives CDR1 SGHRS, CDR2 YFSETQ. In DNA form, the CDR3 reads TGCGCCAGACAGACAGGCCCTTCCTACGAGCAGTACTTC. This encodes CARQTGPSYEQYF.

The chain uses TRBV15 and TRBJ1-1; TRBD1 matches 10 bases. Germline V gene sequence: CDR1 LNHNV, CDR2 YYDKDF (reference sequence). Trimming at V came to 0 bases and at J to 4 bases, leaving 14 bases not matched to a gene. The CDR3 has 19 amino acids. This chain's CDR3 is CATSRDPPGQGSSGTEAFF. The CDR3 DNA is TGTGCCACCAGCAGAGACCCGCCGGGACAGGGGTCTAGTGGCACTGAAGCTTTCTTT.

This clonotype was seen once. Since a much larger clone is just one base distant, this may be a read error. The chain is built from TRBV9 and TRBJ1-3; possibly TRBD1 for D (5 bases). The length of the CDR3 is 16 residues. Germline-derived CDR1 and CDR2 are SGDLS and YYNGEE. CDR3 DNA sequence: TGTGCCAGCAGCGCCGCCGGGGCCCTCGCTCGAAACACCGTATATTTT. It codes for CASSAAGALARNTVYF.

This clonotype was found a few times. The V gene is TRBV5-6, the J gene TRBJ2-1; TRBD2 matches at 8 bases. Per germline, CDR1 SGHDT and CDR2 YYEEEE. V lost 3 bases to trimming and J lost 4 bases; unmatched junction nucleotides: 12. The CDR3 runs to 17 residues. CDR3 region: CASSSVLSQREYNEQFF. The CDR3 DNA sequence: TGTGCCAGCAGCTCGGTACTAAGCCAGCGGGAGTACAATGAGCAGTTCTTC.

This clonotype has more than one count but fewer than ten. The genes are TRBV9 and TRBJ1-2; D remains ambiguous. CDR1 and CDR2 (germline): SGDLS, YYNGEE. The length of the CDR3 is 16 residues. V lost 4 bases and J 2 bases, leaving 18 bases between the germline ends. The CDR3 nucleotides read TGTGCCAGCAGCCCCTCCATTTGGGAGGAGAACTATGGCTACACCTTC. As protein: CASSPSIWEENYGYTF. The whole variable domain, filled in from reference TRBV9 and TRBJ1-2, reads DSGVTQTPKHLITATGQRVTLRCSPRSGDLSVYWYQQSLDQGLQFLIQYYNGEERAKGNILERFSAQQFPDLHSELNLSSLELGDSALYFCASSPSIWEENYGYTFGSGTRLTVV.

This clonotype was observed a few times. V and J are TRBV27 and TRBJ2-2, with D hard to call. The CDR3 is 14 amino acids. V dropped 5 bases and J dropped 2 bases, with 9 bases sitting between them. The germline gives CDR1 MNHEY, CDR2 SMNVEV (reference sequence). The CDR3 DNA reads as TGTGCCAGCAGTCCCGGCGTTAACACCGGGGAGCTGTTTTTT. This translates into CASSPGVNTGELFF.

The CDR3 loop is CASSPSGRKQFF. The CDR3, as DNA: TGTGCCAGCAGCCCAAGCGGGAGGAAGCAGTTCTTC. This chain uses TRBV3-1 with TRBJ2-1, with 9 bases aligning to TRBD2. With 4 bases clipped from V and 11 bases from J, the junction kept 3 bases outside the gene matches. Germline V CDR1 and CDR2: LGHDT, YNNKEL (reference sequence). This CDR3 spans 12 amino acids.

The rearrangement uses TRBV20-1 and TRBJ1-1, with D unresolved. From germline, CDR1 is DFQATT and CDR2 SNEGSKA (reference sequence). V shed 0 bases and J shed 5 bases, with 10 bases lying between them. The CDR3 is 13 residues long. CDR3 residues: CSARDGFGTEAFF. The DNA of the CDR3 is TGCAGTGCTAGAGACGGTTTTGGAACTGAAGCTTTCTTT.

V and J are TRBV5-1 and TRBJ2-1; 10 nucleotides line up with TRBD1. The V segment lost 4 bases and the J segment 1 base; nucleotides outside the gene matches: 17. Germline-derived CDR1 and CDR2 are SGHRS and YFSETQ. The CDR3 totals 20 residues. CDR3 bases: TGCGCCAGCAGCCGCGAGACCACGGGACAGGGGTCGATTTCCTACAATGAGCAGTTCTTC. It codes for CASSRETTGQGSISYNEQFF.

V is TRBV20-1 and J is TRBJ2-6; TRBD2 is a possible D gene (5 bases). The CDR3 is 15 amino acids. Between the trimmed V and J ends, which lost 3 bases and 0 bases, there was a span of 9 bases. Germline V gene sequence: CDR1 DFQATT, CDR2 SNEGSKA (reference sequence). The CDR3 DNA sequence: TGCAGTGCTAGCCTAGCCTTCTCTGGGGCCAACGTCCTGACTTTC. Its translation is CSASLAFSGANVLTF.

Many counts were recorded for this clonotype. This chain uses TRBV12-3 or TRBV12-4 with TRBJ2-7; D not certain. Trimming removed 5 bases at V and 3 bases at J, with 11 bases between. This CDR3 has 13 amino acids. The DNA for the CDR3 is TGTGCCAGCAGTCTTACTCAACTCTACGAGCAGTACTTC. Translation: CASSLTQLYEQYF.

The rearrangement joins TRBV20-1 to TRBJ2-7, with TRBD2 as a possible D gene (7 bases). This CDR3 has 13 residues. Trimming stripped 6 bases from V and 4 bases from J, with 16 bases between. Per germline, CDR1 DFQATT and CDR2 SNEGSKA (reference sequence). CDR3 loop: CSAQGRDRYEQYF. For the CDR3, the DNA is TGCAGTGCCCAGGGGAGGGATCGTTACGAGCAGTACTTC.

This clonotype was observed a single time. The chain recombines TRBV20-1 with TRBJ2-7; D might be TRBD1 or TRBD2, each matching 5 bases. Trimming left V 4 bases short and J 2 bases short, with 21 bases between. Germline-derived CDR1 and CDR2 are DFQATT and SNEGSKA (reference sequence). The CDR3 contains 16 residues. CDR3 in amino acids: CSATLAGTTITYEQYF. CDR3 sequence (DNA): TGCAGTGCTACTTTGGCCGGGACCACAATAACCTACGAGCAGTACTTC.

The chain uses TRBV12-3 or TRBV12-4 and TRBJ2-7; TRBD2 matches 7 bases. The CDR3 contains 14 residues. After removal of 3 bases from V and 6 bases from J, the junction contained 8 bases not matched to a gene. CDR3 sequence reads: CASSFGGSPSEQYF. The CDR3 bases are TGTGCCAGCAGTTTCGGCGGGAGTCCCAGCGAGCAGTACTTC.

This chain joins TRBV2 and TRBJ2-1; D is possibly TRBD2 (5 bases). The CDR3 length is 14 residues. Germline V gene lookup returns CDR1 SNHLY and CDR2 FYNNEI. V lost 3 bases and J 3 bases, leaving 9 bases between the germline ends. CDR3 residues: CASSDHGLYNEQFF. The DNA for the CDR3 is TGTGCCAGCAGTGATCATGGACTCTACAATGAGCAGTTCTTC.

This clonotype showed up just a few times. The chain is built from TRBV4-1 and TRBJ2-2, with TRBD1 identical over 7 bases. Looked up from germline, CDR1 is MGHRA and CDR2 is YSYEKL. The CDR3 extends over 16 amino acids. Germline trimming cut 1 base from V and 5 bases from J; bases unmatched to any gene: 7. CDR3 in amino acids: CASSQGQGSLTGELFF. The CDR3, as DNA: TGCGCCAGCAGCCAAGGACAGGGCTCGTTGACCGGGGAGCTGTTTTTT.

This clonotype has just a few counts. The chain employs TRBV5-6 and TRBJ1-4; 10 nucleotides match TRBD1. CDR1 is SGHDT, CDR2 YYEEEE, per germline. This CDR3 region has 16 residues. Trimming at V came to 2 bases and at J to 8 bases, leaving 9 bases not matched to a gene. The CDR3 sequence: CASSLRRGTGVEKLFF. The CDR3, as DNA: TGTGCCAGCAGCTTACGCCGAGGGACAGGGGTAGAAAAACTGTTTTTT.

This clonotype was seen more than once but under ten times. CDR3 in DNA: TGTGCCAGCAGCTTTCGGGGGCTGTCGGCCGGGGAGCTGTTTTTT. This gives the protein CASSFRGLSAGELFF. This rearrangement joins TRBV11-2 to TRBJ2-2; either TRBD1 or TRBD2 may supply D (6 bases each). From germline, CDR1 is SGHAT and CDR2 FQNNGV. The ends were cut back, 3 bases at V and 6 bases at J, with 14 bases in the middle. The CDR3 is made up of 15 amino acids. The whole variable domain, filled in from reference TRBV11-2 and TRBJ2-2, reads EAGVAQSPRYKIIEKRQSVAFWCNPISGHATLYWYQQILGQGPKLLIQFQNNGVVDDSQLPKDRFSAERLKGVDSTLKIQPAKLEDSAVYLCASSFRGLSAGELFFGEGSRLTVL.

The chain uses TRBV30 and TRBJ2-7; 9 positions match TRBD1. V was clipped by 8 bases and J by 7 bases; unmatched bases: 21. Looked up from germline, CDR1 is GTSNPN and CDR2 is SVGIG (reference sequence). This CDR3 contains 16 residues. CDR3 amino acids: CAHTSKGTGKLGEQYF. The CDR3, as DNA: TGTGCCCACACTTCAAAGGGGACAGGGAAACTCGGGGAGCAGTACTTC.

This clonotype was observed a few times. The chain combines TRBV6-1 with TRBJ2-5; 7 bases align to TRBD2. In germline, CDR1 is MNHNS, CDR2 SASEGT. V was pared by 7 bases and J by 4 bases, with 6 bases of the junction left unmatched. The CDR3 totals 13 residues. CDR3 amino acids: CASMRGRRETQYF. In nucleotides, the CDR3 is TGTGCCAGCATGCGGGGGAGGAGAGAGACCCAGTACTTC.

This clonotype was counted a few times. This rearrangement joins TRBV28 to TRBJ2-7; 8 positions agree with TRBD2. Germline CDR1 and CDR2: MDHEN and SYDVKM. The length of the CDR3 is 16 residues. Trimming at V came to 5 bases and at J to 3 bases, leaving 12 bases not matched to a gene. The CDR3 coding sequence is TGTGCCAGCAGTCTTCTGGGGCTAGCGGGTAACTACGAGCAGTACTTC. Protein product: CASSLLGLAGNYEQYF. Combining the CDR3 with reference TRBV28 and TRBJ2-7 gives the whole variable domain DVKVTQSSRYLVKRTGEKVFLECVQDMDHENMFWYRQDPGLGLRLIYFSYDVKMKEKGDIPEGYSVSREKKERFSLILESASTNQTSMYLCASSLLGLAGNYEQYFGPGTRLTVT.

The genes are TRBV10-3 and TRBJ2-7; tentatively, D is TRBD2 (6 bases). The CDR3 is made up of 14 amino acids. The V and J ends lost 0 bases and 7 bases respectively, with 13 bases between them. CDR1 is ENHRY, CDR2 SYGVKD, per germline. CDR3 DNA sequence: TGTGCCATCAGTGAGTCAAGGGGCGGAGGGGAGCAGTACTTC. This translates into CAISESRGGGEQYF.

The genes are TRBV5-1 and TRBJ2-7; D gene ambiguous. The germline CDR1 and CDR2 sequences are SGHRS and YFSETQ. Trimming pared 5 bases from V and 7 bases from J, leaving 19 bases between. CDR3 size: 14 residues. CDR3 coding DNA: TGCGCCAGCAGTAGCAGCGACGGCCTCGGGGAGCAGTACTTC. Its translation: CASSSSDGLGEQYF.

The chain is built from TRBV20-1 and TRBJ2-7; D is tentatively TRBD1 or TRBD2 (5 bases each). Trimming shortened V by 6 bases and J by 5 bases, and 17 bases separated the two germline ends. The CDR3 covers 13 residues. Germline assignment: CDR1 DFQATT and CDR2 SNEGSKA (reference sequence). The CDR3 bases are TGCAGTGCCCGAGGGGAGCCAGGAGACGAGCAGTACTTC. This encodes CSARGEPGDEQYF.

V and J are TRBV5-1 and TRBJ2-1, with a possible D match to TRBD2 (5 bases). Germline V lookup: CDR1 SGHRS, CDR2 YFSETQ. V shed 0 bases and J shed 5 bases, with 15 bases lying between them. CDR3 length: 16 residues. The CDR3 bases are TGCGCCAGCAGCTTGGCTCGGACTGGCGGTCACAATGAGCAGTTCTTC. Translating it yields CASSLARTGGHNEQFF.

The rearrangement links TRBV19 to TRBJ2-7, with a tentative D call TRBD2 (6 bases). The CDR3 extends over 14 amino acids. The germline V gene has CDR1 LNHDA and CDR2 SQIVND (reference sequence). V lost 1 base to trimming and J lost 3 bases, with 10 bases between them. The CDR3, as DNA: TGTGCCAGTAGTATAGGGGGACTTATCTACGAGCAGTACTTC. Residues: CASSIGGLIYEQYF.

The chain has TRBV28 and TRBJ2-1, with a tentative D call TRBD2 (6 bases). The CDR3 is 15 amino acids. V lost 6 bases, J lost 4 bases, and 16 bases lay in between. The germline gives CDR1 MDHEN, CDR2 SYDVKM. CDR3 sequence: CASRLTSWRYNEQFF. The CDR3, as DNA: TGTGCCAGCAGATTAACTAGCTGGAGATACAATGAGCAGTTCTTC.